The 26 T cell receptor beta chains listed next were all sequenced from one sample in a study of blood T cell repertoires in COVID-19. Sequenced by immunoSEQ multiplex PCR; TCRdb stores in-frame clones only, minus some. The repertoire holds fewer than 200,000 clones, with 80% to 90% as singletons. Sequencing was performed on PBMCs or T cells enriched from blood (not recorded which). The receptors derive from a man aged 50 to 60 who had recovered from COVID-19.

The rearrangement links TRBV3-1 (or the pseudogene TRBV3-2) to TRBJ2-2; D possibly corresponds to TRBD2 (6 bases). Germline loops: CDR1 LGHDT, CDR2 YNNKEL (reference sequence). This CDR3 contains 14 residues. Trimming removed 6 bases from V and 4 bases from J, with 12 bases in between. The DNA of the CDR3 is TGTGCCAGCAGTAGGAGGGAAGGCACCGGGGAGCTGTTTTTT. It yields the protein CASSRREGTGELFF.

This clone was detected only a few times. This rearrangement joins TRBV6-4 to TRBJ2-3; TRBD2 agrees at 10 bases. Germline CDR1 MRHNA, CDR2 SNTAGT. The V segment lost 5 bases and the J segment 6 bases; nucleotides outside the gene matches: 5. The CDR3 sequence is 14 residues long. CDR3 DNA: TGTGCCAGCAGTCGGAGCGGGGGGGCCGATACGCAGTATTTT. This codes for CASSRSGGADTQYF.

The rearrangement uses TRBV19 and TRBJ1-1; TRBD1 is a possible D gene (6 bases). Germline V gene sequence: CDR1 LNHDA, CDR2 SQIVND (reference sequence). The CDR3 length is 12 residues. Trimming cost V 6 bases and J 3 bases, with 8 bases left between them. CDR3 protein: CASRTGYTEAFF. The CDR3 region has the DNA TGTGCCAGTAGAACAGGGTACACTGAAGCTTTCTTT.

The chain has TRBV13 and TRBJ2-7; TRBD1 matches at 10 bases. The germline V gene encodes CDR1 PRHDT and CDR2 FYEKMQ (reference sequence). V trimming: 5 bases; J trimming: 6 bases; junction bases outside the gene matches: 10. This CDR3 region has 15 residues. CDR3 in amino acids: CASSDGRTGGGEQYF. The CDR3 DNA sequence: TGTGCCAGCAGCGACGGAAGGACAGGGGGTGGCGAGCAGTACTTC.

This chain uses TRBV19 with TRBJ2-5, with 7 nucleotides matching TRBD1. V lost 7 bases and J lost 4; bases outside the gene matches: 6. The CDR3 length is 13 residues. CDR1 LNHDA and CDR2 SQIVND come from the germline V gene (reference sequence). CDR3 protein: CASTRAGGETQYF. CDR3 in DNA: TGTGCCAGTACTCGCGCAGGGGGAGAGACCCAGTACTTC.

The chain has TRBV5-1 and TRBJ1-2, with TRBD1 identical over 9 bases. The germline V gene encodes CDR1 SGHRS and CDR2 YFSETQ. V lost 0 bases, J lost 7 bases, and 13 bases stayed unmatched. The CDR3 is made up of 17 amino acids. This CDR3 reads CASSLAALFGTGSGYTF. The CDR3 nucleotides read TGCGCCAGCAGCTTGGCCGCGCTTTTCGGGACAGGGAGTGGCTACACCTTC.

The CDR3 region is CASSKALGAYGYTF. As DNA, the CDR3 is TGCGCCAGCAGCAAGGCCCTAGGTGCCTATGGCTACACCTTC. V gene TRBV5-1 combines with J gene TRBJ1-2; no clear D gene. CDR1 and CDR2 (germline): SGHRS, YFSETQ. With 4 bases removed from V and 4 bases from J, the gap between germline ends came to 14 bases. The CDR3 is made up of 14 amino acids.

The V and J genes are TRBV9 and TRBJ2-5; a weak D match, TRBD2 (7 bases). The germline gives CDR1 SGDLS, CDR2 YYNGEE. The V and J ends lost 0 bases and 1 base respectively, with 10 bases between them. CDR3 length: 15 residues. CDR3 loop: CASSVGGGPQETQYF. The CDR3, as DNA: TGTGCCAGCAGCGTAGGGGGGGGCCCCCAAGAGACCCAGTACTTC.

This rearrangement joins TRBV23-1 to TRBJ1-5, with a weak D call TRBD1 (5 bases). TRBV23-1 is marked as an open reading frame, function uncertain. The CDR3 spans 17 residues. V lost 1 base, J lost 4 bases, and 17 bases lay in between. CDR3 sequence (DNA): TGCGCCAGCAGTCAATTTATCGAGAAGGGGCCAAATCAGCCCCAGCATTTT. Protein sequence: CASSQFIEKGPNQPQHF.

V gene TRBV30 combines with J gene TRBJ1-3; no clear D. V was pared by 0 bases and J by 1 base, with 4 bases between. CDR3 length: 13 amino acids. Germline CDR1 reads GTSNPN; CDR2 reads SVGIG (reference sequence). In DNA, the CDR3 is TGTGCCTGGAGTGTACGGTCTGGAAACACCATATATTTT. It is translated as CAWSVRSGNTIYF.

This clone was detected once. V gene TRBV5-1 combines with J gene TRBJ1-6, with 7 bases that match TRBD1. Trimming cost V 1 base and J 4 bases; bases outside gene matches: 11. CDR3 length: 18 residues. In germline, CDR1 is SGHRS, CDR2 YFSETQ. The CDR3 region has the DNA TGCGCCAGCAGCTTGACTCCCGACAGGGATGGATATAATTCACCCCTCCACTTT. Translating it yields CASSLTPDRDGYNSPLHF.

The J gene is TRBJ2-7, the V gene TRBV6-5, with 8 bases identical to TRBD1. The CDR3 extends over 15 amino acids. CDR1 MNHEY and CDR2 SVGAGI come from the germline V gene. The junction had 4 bases not matched to a gene; V was cut back by 2 bases and J by 1 base. CDR3 region: CASSYTGGQSYEQYF. The CDR3, as DNA: TGTGCCAGCAGTTACACAGGGGGGCAGTCCTACGAGCAGTACTTC.

The CDR3 is CASSRGQGGSNQPQHF. As DNA, the CDR3 is TGCGCCAGCAGCCGTGGACAGGGAGGGAGCAATCAGCCCCAGCATTTT. V gene TRBV4-1 combines with J gene TRBJ1-5; 8 nucleotides agree with TRBD1. CDR3 length: 16 amino acids. CDR1 and CDR2 (germline): MGHRA, YSYEKL. V trimming: 4 bases; J trimming: 1 base; junction bases outside the gene matches: 6.

The chain combines TRBV6-5 with TRBJ2-1, with TRBD2 matching over 10 bases. Germline V gives CDR1 MNHEY, CDR2 SVGAGI. V gave up 0 bases and J gave up 10 bases; unmatched junction bases: 9. CDR3 length: 16 amino acids. CDR3 residues: CASSYSSSGGLREQFF. The CDR3 nucleotides are TGTGCCAGCAGTTACTCGTCTAGCGGGGGCCTCAGAGAGCAGTTCTTC.

The chain combines TRBV6-5 with TRBJ1-2, with D uncertain. The CDR3 contains 13 residues. Looked up from germline, CDR1 is MNHEY and CDR2 is SVGAGI. With 4 bases removed from V and 3 bases from J, the gap between germline ends came to 9 bases. In DNA, the CDR3 is TGTGCCAGCAGTTTGCGGCAGCACTATGGCTACACCTTC. It encodes CASSLRQHYGYTF.

This clone has just a few counts. The rearrangement links TRBV28 to TRBJ1-1, with 8 bases that match TRBD1. CDR1 MDHEN and CDR2 SYDVKM come from the germline V gene. Unmatched junction bases numbered 6, after V lost 8 bases and J lost 1 base. This CDR3 is built from 14 residues. The CDR3 region is CASLTGGENTEAFF. The CDR3 region has the DNA TGTGCCAGCCTAACAGGGGGTGAGAACACTGAAGCTTTCTTT.

This chain links TRBV30 with TRBJ1-5, with D tentatively TRBD1 (5 bases). The CDR3 is 13 residues long. V was clipped by 2 bases and J by 4 bases, with 9 bases between them. Looked up from germline, CDR1 is GTSNPN and CDR2 is SVGIG (reference sequence). CDR3 sequence: CAWSSTDNQPQHF. In DNA, the CDR3 is TGTGCCTGGAGTTCGACAGATAATCAGCCCCAGCATTTT.

This clone was detected only once. The rearrangement joins TRBV21-1 to TRBJ1-6; TRBD1 reflects the table's D call only, with no check against the DNA. TRBV21-1 is a pseudogene segment. This CDR3 is built from 18 residues. The CDR3: CASSKVAGESSYNSPLHF. CDR3 in DNA: TGTGCCAGCAGCAAAGTGGCAGGGGAAAGCTCCTATAATTCACCCCTCCACTTT.

The rearrangement uses TRBV6-6 and TRBJ2-6, with D unresolved. The V end was cut by 6 bases, the J end by 1 base, with 4 bases between. Per the germline V gene, CDR1 is MNHNY and CDR2 is SVGAGI (reference sequence). CDR3 length: 13 residues. The CDR3 bases are TGTGCCAGCAGGGCATCTGGGGCCAACGTCCTGACTTTC. The encoded protein is CASRASGANVLTF.

This chain connects TRBV9 to TRBJ1-6, with 8 bases matching TRBD1. The V gene's germline CDR1 is SGDLS and CDR2 YYNGEE. J lost 10 bases, V lost 4 bases, and 10 bases had no gene match. This CDR3 is built from 15 residues. The CDR3 coding sequence is TGTGCCAGCAGCCCCCTGACAGGGGAGGTCTCACCCCTCCACTTT. This translates into CASSPLTGEVSPLHF.

The chain recombines TRBV30 with TRBJ2-1; D remains ambiguous. The CDR3 extends over 11 amino acids. With 4 bases removed from V and 15 bases from J, the gap between germline ends came to 16 bases. Germline assignment: CDR1 GTSNPN and CDR2 SVGIG (reference sequence). Here the CDR3 reads CAWTGIKSTFF. The CDR3, as DNA: TGTGCCTGGACAGGAATAAAATCGACGTTCTTC.

This clone has a handful of counts. The chain recombines TRBV7-9 with TRBJ1-2; 7 nucleotides agree with TRBD1. This CDR3 comprises 14 residues. Looked up from germline, CDR1 is SEHNR and CDR2 is FQNEAQ (reference sequence). V dropped 5 bases and J dropped 2; count of bases not matched to a gene: 5. As DNA, the CDR3 is TGTGCCAGCAGCGACCAGGGGGAGAACTATGGCTACACCTTC. This encodes CASSDQGENYGYTF.

The chain carries TRBV2 and TRBJ2-1; unclear D gene. This CDR3 comprises 13 residues. With 7 bases removed from V and 6 bases from J, the gap between germline ends came to 13 bases. Germline CDR1 SNHLY, CDR2 FYNNEI. CDR3 coding DNA: TGTGCCAGCAAAGTTAACATTCCCAATGAGCAGTTCTTC. Amino acid sequence: CASKVNIPNEQFF.

The chain combines TRBV6-2 or TRBV6-3 with TRBJ2-5; TRBD1 aligns across 12 bases. The CDR3 contains 17 residues. The germline CDR1 and CDR2 sequences are MNHEY and SVGEGT. Trimming removed 4 bases from V and 4 bases from J; junction bases left unmatched: 10. The CDR3 region is CASSSGFGTGGRETQYF. The CDR3 region has the DNA TGTGCCAGCAGTTCTGGATTTGGGACAGGGGGCCGAGAGACCCAGTACTTC.

This clone was recorded only once. CDR3 nucleotides: TGTGCCATCAGTGAGGCCAGATACAATGAGCAGTTCTTC. Protein: CAISEARYNEQFF. The chain is built from TRBV10-3 and TRBJ2-1, with D unresolved. The CDR3 is made up of 13 amino acids. Looked up from germline, CDR1 is ENHRY and CDR2 is SYGVKD. The V end was cut by 2 bases, the J end by 4 bases, with 6 bases between.

The J gene is TRBJ1-2, the V gene TRBV6-2 or TRBV6-3; D gene uncertain. The CDR3 loop spans 13 amino acids. Germline V CDR1 and CDR2: MNHEY, SVGEGT. Trimming removed 4 bases from V and 4 bases from J, with 10 bases in between. CDR3 nucleotide sequence: TGTGCCAGCAGTTGGGCCGTCGCCTATGGCTACACCTTC. This sequence encodes CASSWAVAYGYTF.